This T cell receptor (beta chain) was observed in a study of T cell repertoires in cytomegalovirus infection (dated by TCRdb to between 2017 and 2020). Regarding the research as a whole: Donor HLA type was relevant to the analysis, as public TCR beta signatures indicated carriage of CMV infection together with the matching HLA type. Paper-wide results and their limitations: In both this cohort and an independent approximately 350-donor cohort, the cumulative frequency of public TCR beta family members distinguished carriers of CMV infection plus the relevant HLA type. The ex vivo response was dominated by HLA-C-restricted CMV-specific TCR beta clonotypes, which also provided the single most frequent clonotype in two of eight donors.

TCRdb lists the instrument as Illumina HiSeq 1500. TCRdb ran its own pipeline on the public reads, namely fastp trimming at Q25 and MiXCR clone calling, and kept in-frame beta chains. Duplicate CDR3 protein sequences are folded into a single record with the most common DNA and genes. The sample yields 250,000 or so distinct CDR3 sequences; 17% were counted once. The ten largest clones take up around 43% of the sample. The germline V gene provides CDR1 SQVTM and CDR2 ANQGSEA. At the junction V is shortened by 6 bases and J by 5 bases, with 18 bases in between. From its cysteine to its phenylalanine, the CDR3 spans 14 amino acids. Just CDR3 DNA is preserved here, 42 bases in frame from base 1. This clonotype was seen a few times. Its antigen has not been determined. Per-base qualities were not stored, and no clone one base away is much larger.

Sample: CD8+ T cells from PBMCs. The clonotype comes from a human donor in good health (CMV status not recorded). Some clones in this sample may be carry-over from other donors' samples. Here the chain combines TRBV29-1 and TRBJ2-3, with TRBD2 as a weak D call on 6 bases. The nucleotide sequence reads TGCAGCGTCTCGAGAGGGGAGGTTGTAGATACGCAGTATTTT. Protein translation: CSVSRGEVVDTQYF.